These 19 T cell receptor beta chains originate from one sample sequenced in a study of regulatory T cells in long-lasting Graves disease. Time point given: newly diagnosed GD, antithyroid drugs for less than 3 months. Extracted RNA from PBMCs served as the source of the TCR library. Library construction for TCR beta used iRepertoire HTBI primers and Arm-PCR of CDR3 regions. In TCRdb, the multiplex PCR reads were re-called with MiXCR into one record per CDR3 protein. This table holds about 400,000 distinct CDR3 sequences, 15% to 19% found once. This specimen was peripheral blood mononuclear cells (PBMCs), taken at new diagnosis, from a patient treated with antithyroid drugs. These receptors came from a female donor with Graves disease.

V is TRBV4-3 and J is TRBJ2-5; TRBD2 matches at 15 bases. Germline V CDR1 and CDR2: LGHNA, YSLEER. The junction had 0 bases not matched to a gene; V was cut back by 1 base and J by 3 bases. The CDR3 runs 16 residues. The CDR3 is CASSQGTSGREETQYF. The CDR3 nucleotides are TGCGCCAGCAGCCAAGGGACTAGCGGGAGGGAAGAGACCCAGTACTTC.

This clonotype has at least ten counts. CDR3 nucleotides: TGTGCCAGCAGTCGAGGGGAGTTGGGTACTGAAGCTTTCTTT. Protein sequence: CASSRGELGTEAFF. The chain has TRBV2 and TRBJ1-1; possible D gene TRBD1, 5 bases. CDR1 and CDR2 from the germline V gene are SNHLY and FYNNEI. Trimming left V 5 bases short and J 5 bases short, with 15 bases between. The CDR3 contains 14 residues.

The table lists this clonotype with many counts. The CDR3 protein is CSAYQRGGTDTQYF. The CDR3 coding sequence is TGCAGTGCCTACCAGCGGGGGGGCACAGATACGCAGTATTTT. This sequence joins TRBV20-1 and TRBJ2-3; 9 bases map to TRBD2. V trimming: 6 bases; J trimming: 1 base; junction bases outside the gene matches: 5. Germline V lookup: CDR1 DFQATT, CDR2 SNEGSKA (reference sequence). The CDR3 contains 14 residues.

This clonotype was seen repeatedly, ten times or more. The chain is built from TRBV9 and TRBJ2-1; D is ambiguous. CDR3 length equals 14 residues. Germline CDR1 SGDLS, CDR2 YYNGEE. V was shortened by 3 bases and J by 5 bases, with 12 bases between the two germline ends. The CDR3 DNA reads TGTGCCAGCAGCGGCGGTCGGGCGAACAATGAGCAGTTCTTC. The encoded protein is CASSGGRANNEQFF. The whole variable domain, remainder taken from reference TRBV9 and TRBJ2-1, is DSGVTQTPKHLITATGQRVTLRCSPRSGDLSVYWYQQSLDQGLQFLIQYYNGEERAKGNILERFSAQQFPDLHSELNLSSLELGDSALYFCASSGGRANNEQFFGPGTRLTVL.

The CDR3 reads CASSLGTEDSYGYTF. For the CDR3, the DNA is TGTGCCAGCAGCTTAGGGACGGAAGACTCCTATGGCTACACCTTC. The chain carries TRBV7-6 and TRBJ1-2; D unresolved. From germline, CDR1 is SGHVS and CDR2 FNYEAQ. V dropped 1 base and J dropped 4 bases, with 13 bases sitting between them. This CDR3 spans 15 amino acids.

This clonotype was observed many times. The genes are TRBV24-1 and TRBJ1-1; the D gene is possibly TRBD1 (5 bases). Trimming pared 1 base from V and 0 bases from J, leaving 8 bases between. CDR1 is KGHDR, CDR2 SFDVKD, per germline. The CDR3 length is 15 residues. CDR3 nucleotide sequence: TGTGCCACCAGTGATTTTCAGGGCCTGAACACTGAAGCTTTCTTT. It yields the protein CATSDFQGLNTEAFF.

This clonotype was recorded many times. The V gene is TRBV7-9, the J gene TRBJ2-1, with D possibly TRBD1 on 6 matching bases. Per the germline V gene, CDR1 is SEHNR and CDR2 is FQNEAQ (reference sequence). Trimming pared 5 bases from V and 9 bases from J, leaving 26 bases between. The length of the CDR3 is 17 residues. The CDR3 spells CASSGNREREYHGEQFF. CDR3 bases: TGTGCCAGCAGCGGAAACAGGGAAAGGGAGTATCACGGTGAGCAGTTCTTC.

V gene TRBV7-2 combines with J gene TRBJ2-1, with 7 bases aligning to TRBD2. V lost 8 bases and J lost 3; bases outside the gene matches: 19. CDR3 size: 18 residues. CDR1 and CDR2 (germline): SGHTA, FQGNSA. The CDR3 region is CASSPTSLAAAYYNEQFF. The CDR3 nucleotides are TGTGCCAGCTCACCAACCAGCCTAGCGGCAGCCTACTACAATGAGCAGTTCTTC.

This clonotype was seen many times. This sequence joins TRBV11-2 and TRBJ2-5; 9 bases are a match to TRBD2. Trimming at V came to 1 base and at J to 5 bases, leaving 8 bases not matched to a gene. Germline V lookup: CDR1 SGHAT, CDR2 FQNNGV. The CDR3 is 16 residues long. CDR3 DNA: TGTGCCAGCAGCTTAGGGCTAGCGGGATATTGGGAGACCCAGTACTTC. The encoded protein is CASSLGLAGYWETQYF.

This clonotype was recorded at least ten times. V and J are TRBV12-3 or TRBV12-4 and TRBJ1-3; D is perhaps TRBD1 (5 bases). Trimming shortened V by 7 bases and J by 2 bases, and 12 bases separated the two germline ends. This CDR3 region has 14 residues. The CDR3 loop reads CASTGVGPGNTIYF. The DNA for the CDR3 is TGTGCCAGCACCGGGGTGGGACCTGGAAACACCATATATTTT.

This clonotype has at least ten counts. The chain links TRBV19 to TRBJ1-3, with D perhaps matching TRBD1 (5 bases). Looked up from germline, CDR1 is LNHDA and CDR2 is SQIVND (reference sequence). Trimming removed 7 bases from V and 0 bases from J, with 13 bases in between. The CDR3 totals 15 residues. The CDR3 loop reads CASTGTVTSGNTIYF. CDR3 nucleotide sequence: TGTGCCAGTACCGGGACCGTCACCTCTGGAAACACCATATATTTT.

At least ten counts were recorded for this clonotype. The chain couples TRBV4-3 to TRBJ2-1; a possible D gene is TRBD2 (6 bases). Germline V gene lookup returns CDR1 LGHNA and CDR2 YSLEER. The CDR3 has 15 residues. The V end lost 0 bases, the J end lost 4 bases, and 10 bases lay between the germline ends. The CDR3 sequence is CASSQEGAGYNEQFF. For the CDR3, the DNA is TGCGCCAGCAGCCAAGAAGGGGCGGGATACAATGAGCAGTTCTTC.

This clonotype has at least ten counts. The chain combines TRBV5-1 with TRBJ2-7; TRBD2 matches at 13 bases. The V gene end was trimmed by 3 bases and the J gene end by 4 bases; junction bases not matched to a gene: 10. In germline, CDR1 is SGHRS, CDR2 YFSETQ. The CDR3 runs 17 residues. As DNA, the CDR3 is TGCGCCAGCAGCTCCCCCGGCGGACTAGCGGGAGCATACGAGCAGTACTTC. Translating gives CASSSPGGLAGAYEQYF.

This clonotype was counted only a few times. CDR3 region: CASSYRDVSYNSPLHF. DNA of the CDR3: TGTGCCAGCAGTTACCGGGACGTCTCCTATAATTCACCCCTCCACTTT. The genes are TRBV6-2 or TRBV6-3 and TRBJ1-6; tentative D call: TRBD1 (5 bases). Germline V gene lookup returns CDR1 MNHEY and CDR2 SVGEGT. V was trimmed by 2 bases and J by 0 bases, leaving 8 bases between them. This CDR3 is 16 amino acids long.

This clonotype was picked up many times. This chain uses TRBV3-1 with TRBJ1-4; maybe TRBD1 (6 bases). CDR1 LGHDT and CDR2 YNNKEL come from the germline V gene (reference sequence). V was trimmed by 1 base and J by 11 bases, leaving 14 bases between them. CDR3 length: 14 amino acids. For the CDR3, the DNA is TGTGCCAGCAGCCAAGTTCCCACAGGGCCTAAACTGTTTTTT. This sequence encodes CASSQVPTGPKLFF.

This clonotype was detected only a few times. This chain's CDR3 is CASSSLAGGPRPYNEQFF. The CDR3 bases are TGTGCCAGCAGTTCCCTAGCGGGGGGGCCTAGACCCTACAATGAGCAGTTCTTC. This sequence joins TRBV27 and TRBJ2-1, with 12 nucleotides matching TRBD2. Germline V CDR1 and CDR2: MNHEY, SMNVEV (reference sequence). This CDR3 comprises 18 residues. Unmatched junction bases numbered 9, after V lost 4 bases and J lost 2 bases.

The chain links TRBV4-1 to TRBJ2-7, with D uncertain. Deletions cut 1 base from V and 4 bases from J, with 14 bases between. CDR1 is MGHRA and CDR2 is YSYEKL in the germline V gene. The CDR3 has 15 residues. CDR3 sequence: CASSQVFAEPYEQYF. The CDR3 DNA is TGCGCCAGCAGCCAAGTATTCGCGGAACCGTACGAGCAGTACTTC.

This clonotype came up many times. The chain joins TRBV24-1 to TRBJ1-1, with TRBD1 as a possible D gene (5 bases). V was cut by 4 bases and J by 6 bases, with 14 bases left in between. The CDR3 sequence is 14 residues long. Germline assignment: CDR1 KGHDR and CDR2 SFDVKD. DNA for the CDR3: TGTGCCACCAGTGACTCGGAGGGGATTTCTGAAGCTTTCTTT. It translates to CATSDSEGISEAFF.

This clonotype was found many times. The chain joins TRBV7-2 to TRBJ2-3; D may be TRBD2 (5 bases). This CDR3 has 14 residues. Germline-derived CDR1 and CDR2 are SGHTA and FQGNSA. The ends were cut back, 2 bases at V and 3 bases at J, with 9 bases in the middle. The CDR3, as DNA: TGTGCCAGCAGCTTAAGGTGGGAGACAGATACGCAGTATTTT. It encodes CASSLRWETDTQYF.